Listed below are T cell receptor beta chains from one sample, sequenced in a study of control samples from healthy donors and cancer patients. Generated by immunoSEQ multiplex PCR, the TCRdb table keeps only in-frame clones and is missing some. The repertoire consists of 75,000 to 95,000 clones, with over 75% occurring once and the leading ten covering around 3.5%. The specimen sequenced was blood. Receptors originate from a woman aged 18-30 years in good health. Each CDR3 is given with its conserved first and last residue. A D gene is named only where the DNA matches it firmly. Where a row states a size, it is once, few, many or the class of an expanded clone; other rows omit it.

D | size | J | V | CDR3 | DNA
- | - | TRBJ1-1 | TRBV10-3 | CAISDGRVNTEAFF | TGTGCCATCAGTGATGGGCGAGTGAACACTGAAGCTTTCTTT
- | - | TRBJ2-3 | TRBV11-3 | CASSPKRTHFTDTQYF | TGTGCCAGCAGCCCGAAACGGACTCACTTCACAGATACGCAGTATTTT
- | - | TRBJ1-4 | TRBV9 | CASSVAPETNEKLFF | TGTGCCAGCAGCGTAGCTCCAGAAACTAATGAAAAACTGTTTTTT
TRBD1 | - | TRBJ2-7 | TRBV27 | CASSGTGEPYEQYF | TGTGCCAGCAGTGGGACAGGGGAACCCTACGAGCAGTACTTC
TRBD2 | - | TRBJ2-5 | TRBV2 | CASSEGLAGVETQYF | TGTGCCAGCAGTGAAGGACTAGCGGGGGTGGAGACCCAGTACTTC
- | - | TRBJ2-5 | TRBV2 | CASGEGVETQYF | TGTGCCAGCGGAGAGGGCGTAGAGACCCAGTACTTC
- | - | TRBJ1-1 | TRBV25-1 | CASSPNRVGGEAFF | TGTGCCAGCAGCCCCAACAGGGTTGGGGGTGAAGCTTTCTTT
- | - | TRBJ2-3 | TRBV20-1 | CSARGPYF | TGCAGTGCTCGTGGACCGTATTTT
- | few | TRBJ1-4 | TRBV4-1 | CASSQEWGHSNEKLFF | TGCGCCAGCAGCCAAGAATGGGGACATTCGAATGAAAAACTGTTTTTT
- | few | TRBJ2-2 | TRBV5-4 | CASSLRGGRVLSDTGELFF | TGTGCCAGCAGCTTGAGAGGCGGCAGGGTGCTGTCGGACACCGGGGAGCTGTTTTTT
- | - | TRBJ1-3 | TRBV18 | CASSPQLQTRGNTIYF | TGTGCCAGCTCACCTCAACTACAGACAAGGGGAAACACCATATATTTT